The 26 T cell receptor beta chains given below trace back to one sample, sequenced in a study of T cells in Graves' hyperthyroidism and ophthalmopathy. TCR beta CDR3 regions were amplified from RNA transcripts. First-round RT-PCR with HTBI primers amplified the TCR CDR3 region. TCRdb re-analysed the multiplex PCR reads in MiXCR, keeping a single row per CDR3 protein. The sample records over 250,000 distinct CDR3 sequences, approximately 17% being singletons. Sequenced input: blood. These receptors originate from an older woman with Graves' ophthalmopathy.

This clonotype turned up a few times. This CDR3 reads CSVAPGLRNEQFF. In DNA form, the CDR3 reads TGCAGCGTTGCTCCGGGACTACGGAATGAGCAGTTCTTC. The genes are TRBV29-1 and TRBJ2-1; 7 positions match TRBD2. The germline V gene has CDR1 SQVTM and CDR2 ANQGSEA. V was pared by 4 bases and J by 7 bases, with 7 bases of the junction left unmatched. This CDR3 region has 13 residues.

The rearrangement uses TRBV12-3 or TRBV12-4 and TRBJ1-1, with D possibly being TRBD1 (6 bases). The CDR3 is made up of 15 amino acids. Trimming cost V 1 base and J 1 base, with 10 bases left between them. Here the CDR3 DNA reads TGTGCCAGCAGTTTAGTCCGGGGGCGGAACACTGAAGCTTTCTTT. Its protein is CASSLVRGRNTEAFF.

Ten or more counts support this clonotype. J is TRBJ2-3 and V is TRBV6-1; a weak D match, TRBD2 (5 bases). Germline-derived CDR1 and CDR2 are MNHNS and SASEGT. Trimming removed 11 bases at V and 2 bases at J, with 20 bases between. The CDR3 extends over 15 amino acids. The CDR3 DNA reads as TGTGCCTCGGGAAGACTCTCGAGCCTCACAGATACGCAGTATTTT. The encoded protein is CASGRLSSLTDTQYF.

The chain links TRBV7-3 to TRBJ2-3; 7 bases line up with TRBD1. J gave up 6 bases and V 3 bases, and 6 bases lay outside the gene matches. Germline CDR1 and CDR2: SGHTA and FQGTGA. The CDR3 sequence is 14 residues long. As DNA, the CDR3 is TGTGCCAGCAGCTTCACAGGGGTCCGGGATACGCAGTATTTT. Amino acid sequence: CASSFTGVRDTQYF.

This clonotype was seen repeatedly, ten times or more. For the CDR3, the DNA is TGCGCCAGCAGGGCCGGAGCCGGGGCCGCTGAAGCTTTCTTT. The encoded protein is CASRAGAGAAEAFF. V is TRBV5-1 and J is TRBJ1-1; D is possibly TRBD1 (5 bases). Germline V gives CDR1 SGHRS, CDR2 YFSETQ. Trimming stripped 5 bases from V and 6 bases from J, with 17 bases between. CDR3 length equals 14 residues.

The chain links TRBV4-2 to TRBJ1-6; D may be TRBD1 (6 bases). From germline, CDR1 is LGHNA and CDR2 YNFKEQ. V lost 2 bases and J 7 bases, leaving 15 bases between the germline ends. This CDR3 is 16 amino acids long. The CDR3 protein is CASSQIDTGLNSPLHF. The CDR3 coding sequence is TGTGCCAGCAGCCAAATCGATACAGGGCTGAATTCACCCCTCCACTTT.

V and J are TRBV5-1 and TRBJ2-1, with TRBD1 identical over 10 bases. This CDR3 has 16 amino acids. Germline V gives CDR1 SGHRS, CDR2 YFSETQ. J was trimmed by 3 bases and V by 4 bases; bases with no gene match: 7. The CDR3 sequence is CASSVRRDRGYNEQFF. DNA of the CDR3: TGCGCCAGCAGCGTCCGCCGGGACAGGGGCTACAATGAGCAGTTCTTC.

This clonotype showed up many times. Here the CDR3 reads CASSLVMGRYSNQPQHF. DNA for the CDR3: TGTGCCAGCAGTTTAGTTATGGGACGGTATAGCAATCAGCCCCAGCATTTT. This chain uses TRBV12-3 or TRBV12-4 with TRBJ1-5; D is perhaps TRBD1 (5 bases). The CDR3 is made up of 17 amino acids. V lost 1 base and J 0 bases, leaving 13 bases between the germline ends.

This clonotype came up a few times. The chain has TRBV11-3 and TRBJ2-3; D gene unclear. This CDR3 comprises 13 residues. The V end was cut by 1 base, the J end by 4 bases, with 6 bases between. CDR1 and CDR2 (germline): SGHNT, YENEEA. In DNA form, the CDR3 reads TGTGCCAGCAGCTTAGGACGAGCAGATACGCAGTATTTT. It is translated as CASSLGRADTQYF.

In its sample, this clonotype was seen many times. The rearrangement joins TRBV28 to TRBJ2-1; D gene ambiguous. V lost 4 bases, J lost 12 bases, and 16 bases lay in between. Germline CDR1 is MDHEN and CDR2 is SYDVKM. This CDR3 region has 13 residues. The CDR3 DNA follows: TGTGCCAGCAGTTCGGGTCGGCTGGTCCGGCAGTTCTTC. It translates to CASSSGRLVRQFF.

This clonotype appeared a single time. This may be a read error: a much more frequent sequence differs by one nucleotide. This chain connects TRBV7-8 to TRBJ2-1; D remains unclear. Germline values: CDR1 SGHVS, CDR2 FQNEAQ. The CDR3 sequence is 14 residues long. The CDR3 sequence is CASSFDDSFNEQSF. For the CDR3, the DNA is TGTGCCAGCAGCTTCGACGACTCCTTCAATGAGCAGTCCTTC.

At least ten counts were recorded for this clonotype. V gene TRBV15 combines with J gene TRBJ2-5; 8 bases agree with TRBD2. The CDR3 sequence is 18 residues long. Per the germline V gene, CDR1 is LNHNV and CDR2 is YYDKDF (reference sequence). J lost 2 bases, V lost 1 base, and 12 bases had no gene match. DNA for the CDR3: TGTGCCACCAGCAGAGGGAAAGGGAGTAGCGGGAATCAAGAGACCCAGTACTTC. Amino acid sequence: CATSRGKGSSGNQETQYF.

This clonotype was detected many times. As DNA, the CDR3 is TGCAGTGCTAGAGGAGAGAGCTCCTACGAGCAGTACTTC. Protein: CSARGESSYEQYF. This chain joins TRBV20-1 and TRBJ2-7; D ambiguous. V was clipped by 1 base and J by 0 bases, with 7 bases between them. CDR3 length: 13 amino acids. Germline V gene data show CDR1 as DFQATT and CDR2 as SNEGSKA (reference sequence).

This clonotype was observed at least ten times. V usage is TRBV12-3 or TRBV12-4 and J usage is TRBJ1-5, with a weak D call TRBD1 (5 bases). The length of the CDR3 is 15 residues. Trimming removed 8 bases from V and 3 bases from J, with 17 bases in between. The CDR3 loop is CASSGSDRFNQPQHF. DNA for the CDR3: TGTGCCAGCTCCGGGTCCGACAGATTCAATCAGCCCCAGCATTTT.

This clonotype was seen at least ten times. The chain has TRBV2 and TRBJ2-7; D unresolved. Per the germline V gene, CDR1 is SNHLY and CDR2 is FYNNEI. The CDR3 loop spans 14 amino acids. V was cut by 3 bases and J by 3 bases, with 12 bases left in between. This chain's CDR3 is CASSEFQASYEQYF. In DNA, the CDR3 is TGTGCCAGCAGTGAGTTTCAGGCCAGCTACGAGCAGTACTTC.

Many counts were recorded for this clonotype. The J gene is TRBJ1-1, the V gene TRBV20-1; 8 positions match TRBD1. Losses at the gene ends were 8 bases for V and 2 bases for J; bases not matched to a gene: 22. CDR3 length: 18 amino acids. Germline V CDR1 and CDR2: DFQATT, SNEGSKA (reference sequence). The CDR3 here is CSLLVCLEAGGTNTEAFF. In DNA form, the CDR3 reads TGCAGTCTGCTAGTATGTCTCGAAGCAGGGGGCACAAACACTGAAGCTTTCTTT.

The CDR3 DNA is TGTGCCAGCATCTTGGGGGGTTACCCCTACGAGCAGTACTTC. It yields the protein CASILGGYPYEQYF. The chain couples TRBV28 to TRBJ2-7; weak D call: TRBD2 (6 bases). CDR3 length: 14 amino acids. V dropped 7 bases and J dropped 2 bases, with 15 bases sitting between them. Germline CDR1 MDHEN, CDR2 SYDVKM.

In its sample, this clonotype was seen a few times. The CDR3 reads CASLTHGRGADQPQHF. Here the CDR3 DNA reads TGTGCCAGTTTAACCCACGGCAGGGGGGCAGATCAGCCCCAGCATTTT. The rearrangement joins TRBV19 to TRBJ1-5; TRBD1 matches at 7 bases. The CDR3 runs 16 residues. J lost 5 bases, V lost 8 bases, and 15 bases had no gene match. Germline CDR1 reads LNHDA; CDR2 reads SQIVND (reference sequence).

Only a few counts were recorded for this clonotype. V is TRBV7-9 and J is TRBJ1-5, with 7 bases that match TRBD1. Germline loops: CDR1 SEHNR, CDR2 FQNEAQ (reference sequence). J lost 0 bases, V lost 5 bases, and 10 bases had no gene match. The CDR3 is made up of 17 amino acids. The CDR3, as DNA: TGTGCCAGCAGCCCTTCCACCGGGACAGATAGCAATCAGCCCCAGCATTTT. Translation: CASSPSTGTDSNQPQHF. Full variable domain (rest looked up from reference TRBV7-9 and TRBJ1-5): DTGVSQNPRHKITKRGQNVTFRCDPISEHNRLYWYRQTLGQGPEFLTYFQNEAQLEKSRLLSDRFSAERPKGSFSTLEIQRTEQGDSAMYLCASSPSTGTDSNQPQHFGDGTRLSIL.

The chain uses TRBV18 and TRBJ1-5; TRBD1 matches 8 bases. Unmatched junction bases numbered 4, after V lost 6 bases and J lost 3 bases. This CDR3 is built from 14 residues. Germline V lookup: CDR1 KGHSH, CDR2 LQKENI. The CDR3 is CASSKTGDNQPQHF. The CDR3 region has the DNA TGTGCCAGCTCGAAGACAGGGGACAATCAGCCCCAGCATTTT.

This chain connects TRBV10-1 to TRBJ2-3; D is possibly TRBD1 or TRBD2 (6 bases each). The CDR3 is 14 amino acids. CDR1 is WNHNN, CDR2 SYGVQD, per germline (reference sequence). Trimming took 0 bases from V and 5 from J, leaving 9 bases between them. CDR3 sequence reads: CASSESGGEDTQYF. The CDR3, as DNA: TGCGCCAGCAGTGAGTCGGGGGGCGAAGATACGCAGTATTTT.

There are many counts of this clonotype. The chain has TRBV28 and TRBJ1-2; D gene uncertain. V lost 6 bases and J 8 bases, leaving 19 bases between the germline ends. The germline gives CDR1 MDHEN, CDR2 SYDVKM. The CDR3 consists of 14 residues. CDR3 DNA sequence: TGTGCCAGCAGGGAACATGGGGAGTGGCGCGGCTACACCTTC. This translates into CASREHGEWRGYTF.

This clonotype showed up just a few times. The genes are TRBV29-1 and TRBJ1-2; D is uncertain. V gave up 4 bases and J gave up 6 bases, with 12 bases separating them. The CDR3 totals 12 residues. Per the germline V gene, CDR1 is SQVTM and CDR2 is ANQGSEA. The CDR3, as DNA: TGCAGCGTTGCTAACTCCGGTGATGGCTACACCTTC. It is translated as CSVANSGDGYTF.

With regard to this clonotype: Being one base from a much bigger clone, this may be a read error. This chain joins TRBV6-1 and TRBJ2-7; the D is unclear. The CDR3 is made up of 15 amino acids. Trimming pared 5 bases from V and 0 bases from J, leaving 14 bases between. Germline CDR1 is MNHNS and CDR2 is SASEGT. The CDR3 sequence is CASSTPDGNSYEQYF. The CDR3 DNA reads TGTGCCAGCAGTACCCCAGACGGTAACTCCTACGAGCAGTACTTC.

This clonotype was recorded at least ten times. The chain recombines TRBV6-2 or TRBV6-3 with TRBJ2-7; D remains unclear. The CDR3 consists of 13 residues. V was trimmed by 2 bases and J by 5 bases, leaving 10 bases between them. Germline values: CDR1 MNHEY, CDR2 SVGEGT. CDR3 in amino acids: CASSYRPGNEQYF. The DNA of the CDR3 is TGTGCCAGCAGTTACAGACCCGGCAACGAGCAGTACTTC.

CDR3 bases: TGTGCCAGCAGTTCGACTAGCGGAAGCTCCTACAATGAGCAGTTCTTC. Amino acid sequence: CASSSTSGSSYNEQFF. The chain couples TRBV6-9 to TRBJ2-1; 9 bases line up with TRBD2. There are 16 residues in the CDR3. V was clipped by 4 bases and J by 0 bases; unmatched bases: 4. The V gene's germline CDR1 is MNHGY and CDR2 SVAAGI.